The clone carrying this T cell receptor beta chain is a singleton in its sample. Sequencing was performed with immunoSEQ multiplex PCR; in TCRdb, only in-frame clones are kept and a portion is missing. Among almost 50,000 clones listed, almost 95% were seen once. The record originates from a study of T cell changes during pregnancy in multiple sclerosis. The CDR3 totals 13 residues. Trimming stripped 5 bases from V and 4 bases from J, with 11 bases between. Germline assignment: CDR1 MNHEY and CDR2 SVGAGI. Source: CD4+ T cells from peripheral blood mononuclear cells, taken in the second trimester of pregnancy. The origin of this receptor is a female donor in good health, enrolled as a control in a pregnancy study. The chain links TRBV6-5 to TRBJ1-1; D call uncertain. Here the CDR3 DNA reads TGTGCCAGCAGTCAGTTGGAGGTCACTGAAGCTTTCTTT. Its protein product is CASSQLEVTEAFF.